These 25 T cell receptor beta chains were all obtained from the same sample, sequenced in a study of regulatory T cells in long-lasting Graves disease. Regarding time point: newly diagnosed GD, antithyroid drugs for less than 3 months. RNA from PBMCs was the source of the TCR library. CDR3 regions were amplified by Arm-PCR using iRepertoire HTBI primers to build TCR beta libraries. TCRdb reprocessed the multiplex PCR reads with MiXCR, giving one entry per CDR3 protein. The sample includes 500,000 or so distinct CDR3 sequences, about 17% of them seen just once. These data were also reused for a study on T cells in Graves' hyperthyroidism and ophthalmopathy.

Sample: peripheral blood mononuclear cells (PBMCs), taken at new diagnosis, from a patient treated with antithyroid drugs. Receptors were obtained from a man aged 35-49 years with Graves disease.

CDR3 in amino acids: CASSVWLAGSRQETQYF. The CDR3 nucleotides read TGTGCCAGCAGTGTTTGGCTAGCGGGATCACGGCAAGAGACCCAGTACTTC. The V gene is TRBV6-2 or TRBV6-3, the J gene TRBJ2-5; TRBD2 matches at 9 bases. Looked up from germline, CDR1 is MNHEY and CDR2 is SVGEGT. CDR3 length equals 17 residues. After removal of 5 bases from V and 2 bases from J, the junction contained 12 bases not matched to a gene.

Of note for this clonotype: The CDR3 does not end in the conserved phenylalanine or tryptophan, so this is likely a read error. V gene TRBV28 combines with J gene TRBJ1-5; tentative D call: TRBD1 (6 bases). V dropped 2 bases and J dropped 1 base, with 12 bases sitting between them. CDR3 length: 16 residues. Germline assignment: CDR1 MDHEN and CDR2 SYDVKM. CDR3 sequence (DNA): TGTGCCAGCAGTTTAGGGAAGGGGGTAAGCAATCAGCCCCAGCATCTT. It encodes CASSLGKGVSNQPQHL.

Ten or more counts support this clonotype. The chain is built from TRBV30 and TRBJ1-2; D remains unclear. This CDR3 comprises 13 residues. Trimming removed 1 base at V and 2 bases at J, with 8 bases between. CDR1 is GTSNPN, CDR2 SVGIG, per germline (reference sequence). CDR3 DNA: TGTGCCTGGAGTGCTAGGCAGAACTATGGCTACACCTTC. Translation: CAWSARQNYGYTF.

The sample holds many counts of this clonotype. The chain joins TRBV2 to TRBJ1-1, with 7 bases aligning to TRBD1. This CDR3 comprises 15 residues. Per germline, CDR1 SNHLY and CDR2 FYNNEI. V was clipped by 7 bases and J by 10 bases; unmatched bases: 18. CDR3 nucleotide sequence: TGTGCCAGCAACCGACAGGGCCTAGTCCGTGGAGGAGCTTTCTTT. Protein: CASNRQGLVRGGAFF.

This clonotype was counted many times. The V gene is TRBV6-2 or TRBV6-3, the J gene TRBJ2-7; 9 nucleotides agree with TRBD1. CDR1 MNHEY and CDR2 SVGEGT come from the germline V gene. V dropped 5 bases and J dropped 2; count of bases not matched to a gene: 4. This CDR3 is built from 14 residues. CDR3 bases: TGTGCCAGCAGTGACAACAGGGGGCCCTACGAGCAGTACTTC. This gives the protein CASSDNRGPYEQYF.

This clonotype was seen many times. The chain recombines TRBV20-1 with TRBJ2-7, with D uncertain. From germline, CDR1 is DFQATT and CDR2 SNEGSKA (reference sequence). V lost 0 bases, J lost 3 bases, and 6 bases lay in between. The CDR3 is made up of 12 amino acids. Written as DNA, the CDR3 is TGCAGTGCTAGAGATAGGGACTACGAGCAGTACTTC. It codes for CSARDRDYEQYF.

The genes are TRBV12-3 or TRBV12-4 and TRBJ1-1; 7 bases are a match to TRBD1. This CDR3 contains 13 residues. The trim removed 11 bases at V and 1 base at J, leaving 7 bases unmatched. The CDR3 here is CAGRQGRNTEAFF. CDR3 nucleotides: TGTGCCGGTCGACAGGGCCGGAACACTGAAGCTTTCTTT.

In its sample, this clonotype was seen many times. The chain couples TRBV2 to TRBJ2-5; 7 bases fit TRBD1. With V trimmed by 7 bases and J by 1 base, 3 bases remained unmatched. The CDR3 extends over 13 amino acids. The V gene's germline CDR1 is SNHLY and CDR2 FYNNEI. For the CDR3, the DNA is TGTGCCAGCAAGACAGGGAGCCAAGAGACCCAGTACTTC. As protein: CASKTGSQETQYF. The variable domain in full, with the rest retrieved from reference TRBV2 and TRBJ2-5, is EPEVTQTPSHQVTQMGQEVILRCVPISNHLYFYWYRQILGQKVEFLVSFYNNEISEKSEIFDDQFSVERPDGSNFTLKIRSTKLEDSAMYFCASKTGSQETQYFGPGTRLLVL.

This clonotype was counted at least ten times. The chain is built from TRBV28 and TRBJ1-4; 7 positions match TRBD1. Germline values: CDR1 MDHEN, CDR2 SYDVKM. The CDR3 runs to 15 residues. Unmatched junction bases numbered 9, after V lost 3 bases and J lost 8 bases. CDR3 sequence (DNA): TGTGCCAGCAGTTTCTCCGGGACAGTTGACGAAAAACTGTTTTTT. Translated, it gives CASSFSGTVDEKLFF.

The count of this clonotype is one. This chain uses TRBV27 with TRBJ1-1, with TRBD1 identical over 7 bases. The CDR3 length is 14 residues. Germline loops: CDR1 MNHEY, CDR2 SMNVEV (reference sequence). The J segment lost 4 bases and the V segment lost 2 bases, leaving 4 bases of the junction unmatched. Here the CDR3 reads CASSLQGGATEAFF. DNA of the CDR3: TGTGCCAGCAGTTTACAGGGGGGGGCCACTGAAGCTTTCTTT.

This clonotype was seen repeatedly, ten times or more. This sequence joins TRBV2 and TRBJ2-1; D is possibly TRBD2 (6 bases). From germline, CDR1 is SNHLY and CDR2 FYNNEI. CDR3 length equals 13 residues. Trimming took 4 bases from V and 4 from J, leaving 8 bases between them. This chain's CDR3 is CASSGGGYNEQFF. Here the CDR3 DNA reads TGTGCCAGCAGTGGTGGGGGGTACAATGAGCAGTTCTTC.

The chain links TRBV10-3 to TRBJ1-1, with D possibly matching TRBD1 (5 bases). The CDR3 length is 12 residues. From germline, CDR1 is ENHRY and CDR2 SYGVKD. Trimming shortened V by 7 bases and J by 0 bases, and 6 bases separated the two germline ends. Here the CDR3 reads CAIKGMNTEAFF. For the CDR3, the DNA is TGTGCCATCAAGGGGATGAACACTGAAGCTTTCTTT.

This clonotype was detected ten times or more. The rearrangement links TRBV2 to TRBJ2-1; TRBD2 aligns across 11 bases. CDR3 length: 16 residues. The V gene end was trimmed by 6 bases and the J gene end by 3 bases; junction bases not matched to a gene: 7. The germline V gene encodes CDR1 SNHLY and CDR2 FYNNEI. DNA of the CDR3: TGTGCCAGCAGGGCGACTAGCGGGACCCACTACAATGAGCAGTTCTTC. Translated, it gives CASRATSGTHYNEQFF.

For this clonotype: Likely a read error: the CDR3 ends without its conserved phenylalanine or tryptophan. The chain carries TRBV5-5 and TRBJ2-1; D is undetermined. The J call may be in error: the DNA end matches TRBJ2-5 better. The germline V gene encodes CDR1 SGHKS and CDR2 YYEKEE (reference sequence). The CDR3 spans 11 residues. DNA for the CDR3: TGTGCCAGCAGCTTGGCAGAGACCCAGTACTCC. Protein sequence: CASSLAETQYS.

V is TRBV9 and J is TRBJ2-7; D uncertain. The germline CDR1 and CDR2 sequences are SGDLS and YYNGEE. Trimming stripped 0 bases from V and 2 bases from J, with 9 bases between. The CDR3 runs 14 residues. CDR3 in DNA: TGTGCCAGCAGCGTAGCTGTCGGAACCTACGAGCAGTACTTC. It specifies CASSVAVGTYEQYF.

This clonotype was seen ten or more times. This chain uses TRBV7-8 with TRBJ2-2; TRBD1 might be the D (6 bases). Trimming pared 7 bases from V and 4 bases from J, leaving 19 bases between. This CDR3 is 16 amino acids long. From germline, CDR1 is SGHVS and CDR2 FQNEAQ. In DNA, the CDR3 is TGTGCCAGCACCACGAACGCCGGGACAACCACCGGGGAGCTGTTTTTT. It yields the protein CASTTNAGTTTGELFF.

This clonotype appeared many times. The CDR3 region is CAISAGASTDTQYF. The CDR3 DNA reads TGTGCCATCAGTGCGGGGGCGAGCACAGATACGCAGTATTTT. This chain joins TRBV10-3 and TRBJ2-3, with D perhaps assigned TRBD1 or TRBD2 (6 bases each). The CDR3 length is 14 residues. Trimming shortened V by 4 bases and J by 0 bases, and 8 bases separated the two germline ends. CDR1 and CDR2 (germline): ENHRY, SYGVKD.

The chain employs TRBV2 and TRBJ2-7, with 9 bases that match TRBD2. The V segment lost 6 bases and the J segment 4 bases; nucleotides outside the gene matches: 13. There are 16 residues in the CDR3. Germline loops: CDR1 SNHLY, CDR2 FYNNEI. The CDR3 protein is CASRKSGIAGVYEQYF. DNA of the CDR3: TGTGCCAGCAGGAAATCGGGAATAGCGGGAGTTTACGAGCAGTACTTC.

The chain combines TRBV4-1 with TRBJ1-1, with D tentatively TRBD1 (6 bases). With 4 bases removed from V and 4 bases from J, the gap between germline ends came to 13 bases. The CDR3 runs 14 residues. CDR1 is MGHRA and CDR2 is YSYEKL in the germline V gene. The CDR3 spells CASSPLTGATEAFF. CDR3 in DNA: TGCGCCAGCAGCCCTCTCACGGGGGCCACTGAAGCTTTCTTT.

This clonotype was observed at least ten times. The chain carries TRBV5-1 and TRBJ2-1, with 11 bases that match TRBD2. Germline CDR1 and CDR2: SGHRS and YFSETQ. V gave up 0 bases and J gave up 3 bases; unmatched junction bases: 8. This CDR3 region has 18 residues. CDR3 bases: TGCGCCAGCAGCTTGGGACTAGCGGGAAGGAACTTCTACAATGAGCAGTTCTTC. This translates into CASSLGLAGRNFYNEQFF.

The rearrangement joins TRBV28 to TRBJ2-7; weak D call: TRBD1 (5 bases). Germline-derived CDR1 and CDR2 are MDHEN and SYDVKM. Trimming removed 1 base from V and 5 bases from J, with 15 bases in between. The CDR3 is made up of 15 amino acids. The CDR3 coding sequence is TGTGCCAGCAGTTTATTTAGGGGTTCTGTGGACGAGCAGTACTTC. Residues: CASSLFRGSVDEQYF.

This clonotype was observed many times. The chain joins TRBV2 to TRBJ2-1; a possible D gene is TRBD2 (6 bases). Per germline, CDR1 SNHLY and CDR2 FYNNEI. Trimming took 6 bases from V and 5 from J, leaving 11 bases between them. The CDR3 extends over 13 amino acids. CDR3 bases: TGTGCCAGCAGGCGGGACCAAAACAATGAGCAGTTCTTC. It codes for CASRRDQNNEQFF.

There are a few counts of this clonotype. The chain is built from TRBV4-1 and TRBJ2-7; 8 positions agree with TRBD1. CDR1 and CDR2 (germline): MGHRA, YSYEKL. V was pared by 0 bases and J by 7 bases, with 8 bases of the junction left unmatched. This CDR3 region has 15 residues. CDR3 protein: CASSQEPQGADEQYF. The CDR3 DNA follows: TGCGCCAGCAGCCAAGAACCGCAGGGGGCTGATGAGCAGTACTTC.

This clonotype was observed many times. This chain links TRBV28 with TRBJ2-7, with a possible D match to TRBD2 (6 bases). The V end lost 3 bases, the J end lost 3 bases, and 9 bases lay between the germline ends. The CDR3 loop spans 13 amino acids. Germline V gene data show CDR1 as MDHEN and CDR2 as SYDVKM. CDR3 sequence reads: CASSLSSDYEQYF. CDR3 nucleotide sequence: TGTGCCAGCAGTTTGTCTAGCGACTACGAGCAGTACTTC.

The table lists this clonotype with many counts. V usage is TRBV7-9 and J usage is TRBJ2-5; no clear D. The germline CDR1 and CDR2 sequences are SEHNR and FQNEAQ (reference sequence). The CDR3 is 14 amino acids. V was pared by 5 bases and J by 3 bases, with 13 bases between. The CDR3 region has the DNA TGTGCCAGCAGCGACCCGGTGGGGAAAGAGACCCAGTACTTC. It yields the protein CASSDPVGKETQYF.